The 24 T cell receptor beta chains in this list originate from one sample, sequenced in a study of T cells in Graves' hyperthyroidism and ophthalmopathy. Regions amplified from RNA transcripts were the TCR beta CDR3 regions. First-round RT-PCR of the TCR CDR3 relied on the HTBI primer set. TCRdb ran MiXCR on the multiplex PCR reads and lists one entry per CDR3 protein. The sample yields more than 650,000 distinct CDR3 sequences, around 13% seen once. Input material: blood. Receptors originate from a woman aged 18-29 years with Graves' hyperthyroidism.

This clonotype was recorded many times. DNA of the CDR3: TGTGCCAGCAGCCCCCTTGGGGTCGGAGAGACCCAGTACTTC. It translates to CASSPLGVGETQYF. The genes are TRBV9 and TRBJ2-5; D is undetermined. The CDR3 contains 14 residues. V was cut by 4 bases and J by 4 bases, with 14 bases left in between. Germline V gene sequence: CDR1 SGDLS, CDR2 YYNGEE.

This clonotype was seen a handful of times. The chain carries TRBV27 and TRBJ2-4, with 9 bases lining up with TRBD1. Unmatched junction bases numbered 12, after V lost 6 bases and J lost 3 bases. The CDR3 length is 17 residues. CDR1 is MNHEY and CDR2 is SMNVEV in the germline V gene (reference sequence). The CDR3, as DNA: TGTGCCAGCAGCCCCCGGGACAGGGTCTCCCTCAAAAACATTCAGTACTTC. Protein sequence: CASSPRDRVSLKNIQYF.

This clonotype occurred many times. The chain combines TRBV20-1 with TRBJ2-1; D is possibly TRBD2 (5 bases). Deletions cut 6 bases from V and 5 bases from J, with 17 bases between. Per germline, CDR1 DFQATT and CDR2 SNEGSKA (reference sequence). The CDR3 runs to 14 residues. Here the CDR3 reads CSARSGRGDNEQFF. The CDR3 DNA reads as TGCAGTGCCAGGAGCGGCAGAGGAGACAATGAGCAGTTCTTC.

This clonotype was counted at least ten times. J is TRBJ2-3 and V is TRBV3-1; D call uncertain. Deletions cut 3 bases from V and 4 bases from J, with 11 bases between. This CDR3 is 14 amino acids long. CDR1 and CDR2 from the germline V gene are LGHDT and YNNKEL (reference sequence). The DNA for the CDR3 is TGTGCCAGCAGCCATCTCCAGATCCCAGATACGCAGTATTTT. This codes for CASSHLQIPDTQYF.

In this sample, this clonotype turned up many times. The chain is built from TRBV20-1 and TRBJ2-1, with 13 bases lining up with TRBD2. V was clipped by 3 bases and J by 8 bases; unmatched bases: 13. Germline values: CDR1 DFQATT, CDR2 SNEGSKA (reference sequence). The CDR3 covers 17 residues. CDR3 DNA sequence: TGCAGTGCTAGGCCGGGACTAGCGGGGCCCGGAGGGGATGAGCAGTTCTTC. Translated, it gives CSARPGLAGPGGDEQFF.

Only a few counts were recorded for this clonotype. V gene TRBV28 combines with J gene TRBJ1-2; the D is unclear. Germline-derived CDR1 and CDR2 are MDHEN and SYDVKM. The CDR3 length is 9 residues. Here the CDR3 DNA reads TGTGGATTGTATATTGGCTACACCTTC. This encodes CGLYIGYTF.

This clonotype was counted many times. The V gene is TRBV28, the J gene TRBJ2-7, with 7 bases lining up with TRBD2. CDR1 is MDHEN and CDR2 is SYDVKM in the germline V gene. The J segment lost 5 bases and the V segment lost 8 bases, leaving 12 bases of the junction unmatched. This CDR3 region has 14 residues. The DNA for the CDR3 is TGTGCCAGCCTGGTGGGCGGGAGTAGCGACGAGCAGTACTTC. Protein sequence: CASLVGGSSDEQYF.

This clonotype was recorded at least ten times. The gene calls are TRBV20-1 and TRBJ2-3; D gene uncertain. This CDR3 is 14 amino acids long. The germline V and J ends were trimmed by 0 bases and 7 bases, with 14 bases remaining between them. The germline CDR1 and CDR2 sequences are DFQATT and SNEGSKA (reference sequence). This CDR3 reads CSARDPKIGNTQYF. In nucleotides, the CDR3 is TGCAGTGCTAGAGATCCCAAGATTGGGAATACGCAGTATTTT.

This clonotype was seen at least ten times. V gene TRBV7-6 combines with J gene TRBJ2-5; D remains ambiguous. The CDR3 totals 13 residues. CDR1 and CDR2 from the germline V gene are SGHVS and FNYEAQ. The V and J ends lost 5 bases and 0 bases respectively, with 7 bases between them. Here the CDR3 DNA reads TGTGCCAGCAGCCCTCTGTACCAAGAGACCCAGTACTTC. Its translation: CASSPLYQETQYF.

This chain uses TRBV5-5 with TRBJ2-7, with a possible D match to TRBD2 (6 bases). The V gene lost 4 bases and the J gene lost 5 bases, with 7 bases spanning the gap. Per the germline V gene, CDR1 is SGHKS and CDR2 is YYEKEE (reference sequence). The CDR3 is 11 amino acids. The CDR3 spells CASSRENEQYF. The CDR3 region has the DNA TGTGCCAGCAGCCGGGAGAACGAGCAGTACTTC.

This clonotype was observed many times. CDR3: CSVLYRAQETQYF. The CDR3 DNA sequence: TGCAGCGTACTTTACCGGGCTCAAGAGACCCAGTACTTC. The gene calls are TRBV29-1 and TRBJ2-5; D not certain. Trimming removed 6 bases from V and 2 bases from J, with 13 bases in between. Germline CDR1 and CDR2: SQVTM and ANQGSEA. The CDR3 covers 13 residues.

This clonotype was recorded at least ten times. The rearrangement links TRBV30 to TRBJ2-1, with TRBD2 matching over 12 bases. Germline V gives CDR1 GTSNPN, CDR2 SVGIG (reference sequence). Losses at the gene ends were 1 base for V and 7 bases for J; bases not matched to a gene: 5. This CDR3 region has 15 residues. For the CDR3, the DNA is TGTGCCTGGAGTGGGAGGACTAGCGGGGAGAATGAGCAGTTCTTC. Residues: CAWSGRTSGENEQFF. Full variable domain (outside the CDR3, taken from reference TRBV30 and TRBJ2-1): SQTIHQWPATLVQPVGSPLSLECTVEGTSNPNLYWYRQAAGRGLQLLFYSVGIGQISSEVPQNLSASRPQDRQFILSSKKLLLSDSGFYLCAWSGRTSGENEQFFGPGTRLTVL.

This clonotype was counted at least ten times. The V gene is TRBV30, the J gene TRBJ2-2; D is possibly TRBD2 (5 bases). This CDR3 spans 13 amino acids. V was cut by 3 bases and J by 5 bases, with 10 bases left in between. Germline lookup yields CDR1 GTSNPN and CDR2 SVGIG (reference sequence). The CDR3 loop is CAWRTSGTGELFF. CDR3 DNA sequence: TGTGCCTGGAGAACTAGTGGGACCGGGGAGCTGTTTTTT.

This clonotype was picked up many times. This sequence joins TRBV6-1 and TRBJ1-2; unclear D gene. V lost 5 bases to trimming and J lost 0 bases, with 19 bases between them. This CDR3 has 17 amino acids. In germline, CDR1 is MNHNS, CDR2 SASEGT. CDR3: CASSTRSPGATNYGYTF. In DNA, the CDR3 is TGTGCCAGCAGTACCAGGAGTCCAGGAGCCACTAACTATGGCTACACCTTC.

This clonotype occurred many times. V gene TRBV6-5 combines with J gene TRBJ2-5; 8 positions match TRBD1. The CDR3 extends over 15 amino acids. CDR1 is MNHEY and CDR2 is SVGAGI in the germline V gene. V shed 4 bases, J shed 2 bases, and the junction held 6 bases outside the gene matches. The CDR3 loop reads CASSSRTGRQETQYF. Written as DNA, the CDR3 is TGTGCCAGCAGTTCTCGGACAGGGAGGCAAGAGACCCAGTACTTC.

V is TRBV7-2 and J is TRBJ2-3; a weak D match, TRBD2 (7 bases). This CDR3 has 21 residues. V lost 2 bases to trimming and J lost 1 base, with 28 bases between them. The germline CDR1 and CDR2 sequences are SGHTA and FQGNSA. CDR3 in DNA: TGTGCCAGCAGCTTAAGGGGGAGAGGGGAGGGGGGGTGGCGGGGCACAGATACGCAGTATTTT. Encoded protein: CASSLRGRGEGGWRGTDTQYF.

This clonotype was seen a handful of times. A much larger clonotype is one base distant, so this may be a read error. The CDR3 region is CASSFFITGTGETHTEAFF. The CDR3 coding sequence is TGTGCCAGCAGTTTCTTTATTACCGGGACAGGGGAAACGCACACTGAAGCTTTCTTT. The rearrangement joins TRBV28 to TRBJ1-1; 10 positions match TRBD1. Germline V gene data show CDR1 as MDHEN and CDR2 as SYDVKM. This CDR3 comprises 19 residues. V lost 3 bases and J lost 3; bases outside the gene matches: 16.

The V and J genes are TRBV24-1 and TRBJ2-2, with 8 bases lining up with TRBD1. The CDR3 is made up of 16 amino acids. From germline, CDR1 is KGHDR and CDR2 SFDVKD. V dropped 5 bases and J dropped 1; count of bases not matched to a gene: 5. The CDR3 sequence is CATSASGTGNTGELFF. In nucleotides, the CDR3 is TGTGCCACCAGTGCTTCCGGGACAGGGAACACCGGGGAGCTGTTTTTT.

This clonotype has ten or more counts. The genes are TRBV27 and TRBJ2-7, with D possibly being TRBD1 or TRBD2 (6 bases each). Trimming left V 4 bases short and J 7 bases short, with 20 bases between. Germline V CDR1 and CDR2: MNHEY, SMNVEV (reference sequence). The CDR3 totals 15 residues. The CDR3: CASSSPRRGAREQYF. The CDR3 DNA is TGTGCCAGCAGTTCTCCTAGGAGGGGGGCGAGGGAGCAGTACTTC.

CDR3: CASSMAGLGGNEQYF. For the CDR3, the DNA is TGTGCCAGTAGTATGGCCGGGCTCGGAGGGAACGAGCAGTACTTC. V usage is TRBV19 and J usage is TRBJ2-7, with D possibly TRBD2 on 6 matching bases. Per the germline V gene, CDR1 is LNHDA and CDR2 is SQIVND (reference sequence). CDR3 size: 15 residues. V dropped 3 bases and J dropped 5 bases, with 17 bases sitting between them.

This clonotype has a count of ten or more. CDR3 in DNA: TGTGCCAGCAGGGGGGGGGCAGGGCCCGATACGCAGTATTTT. Translated: CASRGGAGPDTQYF. The J gene is TRBJ2-3, the V gene TRBV12-3 or TRBV12-4; D perhaps matches TRBD2 (7 bases). Between the trimmed V and J ends, which lost 6 bases and 6 bases, there was a span of 16 bases. The CDR3 has 14 residues.

This clonotype was seen a few times. V usage is TRBV12-3 or TRBV12-4 and J usage is TRBJ2-7; D gene uncertain. The CDR3 runs 11 residues. The V gene lost 5 bases and the J gene lost 6 bases, with 8 bases spanning the gap. CDR3 sequence: CASSHSAEQYF. CDR3 coding DNA: TGTGCCAGCAGTCACTCAGCCGAGCAGTACTTC.

The V call is TRBV18, the J call TRBJ2-5, with D perhaps given as TRBD1 or TRBD2 (6 bases each). CDR3 length: 15 amino acids. Germline CDR1 is KGHSH and CDR2 is LQKENI. Trimming took off 3 bases at V and 9 bases at J, with 20 bases between the two ends. This CDR3 reads CASSPPGGGKKAQYF. The CDR3 nucleotides read TGTGCCAGCTCACCCCCCGGAGGGGGAAAAAAAGCCCAGTACTTC.

In the case of this clonotype: This may be a read error, as it is one base from a much larger clone. Because it lacks the conserved phenylalanine or tryptophan at the end, this CDR3 is likely a read error. V usage is TRBV18 and J usage is TRBJ2-1, with D hard to call. Between the trimmed V and J ends, which lost 8 bases and 0 bases, there was a span of 8 bases. The germline CDR1 and CDR2 sequences are KGHSH and LQKENI. The CDR3 sequence is 13 residues long. This CDR3 is CASTQSSYNEQFL. The CDR3 DNA sequence: TGTGCCAGCACACAAAGCTCCTACAATGAGCAGTTCCTC.